A selection of T cell receptor beta chains follows, all from one sample in a study of cytomegalovirus exposure and HLA in healthy donors. The table came from immunoSEQ multiplex PCR; TCRdb's copy has only in-frame clones and leaves some out. The sample gives around 130,000 clones, 70% to 75% of which show up once; less than 4% is in the top ten. Sequencing input: PBMCs. All receptors derive from a man between 25 and 39 years old in good health and CMV-seronegative. Both conserved end residues are part of each CDR3. D genes are given only for firm matches. Clone size is not always given. Where it is, it says once, few, many or a class for expanded clones.

J gene: TRBJ1-1
D gene: TRBD1
V gene: TRBV5-6
clone size: NA
CDR3 DNA: TGTGCCAGCAGCTTGCCAGGGGGGCCGGCCATGAACACTGAAGCTTTCTTT
CDR3 protein: CASSLPGGPAMNTEAFF

J gene: TRBJ2-3
D gene: TRBD2
V gene: TRBV4-2
clone size: NA
CDR3 DNA: TGTGCCAGCAGCCAAGACGGGGCCGGGGCGGGGGACACAGATACGCAGTATTTT
CDR3 protein: CASSQDGAGAGDTDTQYF

J gene: TRBJ1-1
D gene: TRBD1
V gene: TRBV7-2
clone size: few
CDR3 DNA: TGTGCCAGCAGCTTCCAGGGGGCGTGGAACACTGAAGCTTTCTTT
CDR3 protein: CASSFQGAWNTEAFF

J gene: TRBJ1-1
D gene: TRBD1
V gene: TRBV19
clone size: once
CDR3 DNA: TGTGCCAGTCACCGAGGGGGACAGATGAACACTGAAGCTTTCTTT
CDR3 protein: CASHRGGQMNTEAFF

J gene: TRBJ2-7
D gene: NA
V gene: TRBV7-2
clone size: NA
CDR3 DNA: TGTGCCAGCAGCTTAATGGCGGGACCTTCCTACGAGCAGTACTTC
CDR3 protein: CASSLMAGPSYEQYF

J gene: TRBJ1-1
D gene: TRBD1
V gene: TRBV2
clone size: NA
CDR3 DNA: TGTGCCAGCAGTCTTCAGGGGGTGGGCACTGAAGCTTTCTTT
CDR3 protein: CASSLQGVGTEAFF

J gene: TRBJ2-3
D gene: TRBD2
V gene: TRBV4-1
clone size: few
CDR3 DNA: TGCGCCAGCAGCCCGGATCGGACTAGCGGGAGTGGTGCAGATACGCAGTATTTT
CDR3 protein: CASSPDRTSGSGADTQYF

J gene: TRBJ2-1
D gene: TRBD2
V gene: TRBV11-2
clone size: NA
CDR3 DNA: TGTGCCAGCAGCACTAGCGGACATAATGAGCAGTTCTTC
CDR3 protein: CASSTSGHNEQFF

J gene: TRBJ2-3
D gene: TRBD2
V gene: TRBV2
clone size: NA
CDR3 DNA: TGTGCCAGCAGACAGGGACTAGCGGGAGGGCCAGATACGCAGTATTTT
CDR3 protein: CASRQGLAGGPDTQYF

J gene: TRBJ1-4
D gene: TRBD1
V gene: TRBV7-8
clone size: NA
CDR3 DNA: TGTGCCAGTCACGCAGGGGGCTGGGGAAAACTGTTTTTT
CDR3 protein: CASHAGGWGKLFF

J gene: TRBJ2-1
D gene: NA
V gene: TRBV5-4
clone size: NA
CDR3 DNA: TGTGCCAGCAGCTTGTATCTGGGGGACCAGCGGGACAATGAGCAGTTCTTC
CDR3 protein: CASSLYLGDQRDNEQFF

J gene: TRBJ2-3
D gene: TRBD1
V gene: TRBV9
clone size: NA
CDR3 DNA: TGTGCCAGCAGCGTAGGCTCAGGGGGCAGTGGCACAGATACGCAGTATTTT
CDR3 protein: CASSVGSGGSGTDTQYF

J gene: TRBJ2-3
D gene: TRBD2
V gene: TRBV7-2
clone size: NA
CDR3 DNA: TGTGCCAGCAGCTTACGGGGGGGCAGGTCTGGAGATACGCAGTATTTT
CDR3 protein: CASSLRGGRSGDTQYF

J gene: TRBJ1-2
D gene: TRBD1
V gene: TRBV9
clone size: NA
CDR3 DNA: TGTGCCAGCAGCGTAGCTCGGGGACAGGGTGGCTACACCTTC
CDR3 protein: CASSVARGQGGYTF

J gene: TRBJ2-1
D gene: TRBD1
V gene: TRBV6-5
clone size: NA
CDR3 DNA: TGTGCCAGCAGTACCACAGGGGGACGCTACAATGAGCAGTTCTTC
CDR3 protein: CASSTTGGRYNEQFF

J gene: TRBJ2-7
D gene: NA
V gene: TRBV5-1
clone size: NA
CDR3 DNA: TGCGCCAGCAGCTTGGCCGGACAGTCCTCTAGGGAGCAGTACTTC
CDR3 protein: CASSLAGQSSREQYF

J gene: TRBJ1-1
D gene: NA
V gene: TRBV4-1
clone size: NA
CDR3 DNA: TGCGCCAGCAGCCAAGATCGGGGGGCGGGCACTGAAGCTTTCTTT
CDR3 protein: CASSQDRGAGTEAFF

J gene: TRBJ1-2
D gene: NA
V gene: TRBV28
clone size: NA
CDR3 DNA: TGTGCCAGCAGTCCTCTCCGGGACTATGGCTACACCTTC
CDR3 protein: CASSPLRDYGYTF

J gene: TRBJ2-1
D gene: TRBD2
V gene: TRBV7-6
clone size: NA
CDR3 DNA: TGTGCCAGCAGCACCAAAAATCCCGGGACTAGCGGGAGTTCCTACAATGAGCAGTTCTTC
CDR3 protein: CASSTKNPGTSGSSYNEQFF

J gene: TRBJ2-3
D gene: TRBD2
V gene: TRBV30
clone size: NA
CDR3 DNA: TGTGCCTGGAGCATAGCGCGGGGGGTCACAGATACGCAGTATTTT
CDR3 protein: CAWSIARGVTDTQYF

J gene: TRBJ2-7
D gene: TRBD1
V gene: TRBV6-6
clone size: NA
CDR3 DNA: TGTGCCAGCACCCCCAGGACAGGGGCGCGCGAGCAGTACTTC
CDR3 protein: CASTPRTGAREQYF

J gene: TRBJ1-2
D gene: TRBD1
V gene: TRBV5-5
clone size: NA
CDR3 DNA: TGTGCCAGCAGCTTGGGGCCAGGGGGGAACTATGGCTACACCTTC
CDR3 protein: CASSLGPGGNYGYTF

J gene: TRBJ2-5
D gene: NA
V gene: TRBV28
clone size: NA
CDR3 DNA: TGTGCCAGCAGTTTGAGGGGGGGGACCCAGTACTTC
CDR3 protein: CASSLRGGTQYF

J gene: TRBJ2-1
D gene: TRBD2
V gene: TRBV4-3
clone size: NA
CDR3 DNA: TGCGCCAGCAGCCAATCTGCGGGGCTTAAAGCGGGGGGGCGGAACAATGAGCAGTTCTTC
CDR3 protein: CASSQSAGLKAGGRNNEQFF

J gene: TRBJ2-7
D gene: NA
V gene: TRBV5-4
clone size: NA
CDR3 DNA: TGTGCCAGCAGCTTGGCGGGGGATACCTACGAGCAGTACTTC
CDR3 protein: CASSLAGDTYEQYF

J gene: TRBJ2-3
D gene: TRBD2
V gene: TRBV5-1
clone size: NA
CDR3 DNA: TGCGCCAGCAGCTTGTACGGGGGGGCTGGAGATACGCAGTATTTT
CDR3 protein: CASSLYGGAGDTQYF

J gene: TRBJ2-7
D gene: TRBD2
V gene: TRBV6-6
clone size: NA
CDR3 DNA: TGTGCCAGCAGTTACGGCGAGGGTAGCGGGGTCTACGAGCAGTACTTC
CDR3 protein: CASSYGEGSGVYEQYF

J gene: TRBJ1-1
D gene: NA
V gene: TRBV7-9
clone size: NA
CDR3 DNA: TGTGCCAGCAGCTTAGGCGGGGCCTTTGAAGCTTTCTTT
CDR3 protein: CASSLGGAFEAFF

J gene: TRBJ2-7
D gene: TRBD1
V gene: TRBV25-1
clone size: NA
CDR3 DNA: TGTGCCAGCAGTGACGACAGGGTCCCCCCCTACGAGCAGTACTTC
CDR3 protein: CASSDDRVPPYEQYF

J gene: TRBJ1-2
D gene: NA
V gene: TRBV5-6
clone size: few
CDR3 DNA: TGTGCCAGCAGCCTCGTCAAGGGGGTTAGGGCTAACTATGGCTACACCTTC
CDR3 protein: CASSLVKGVRANYGYTF

J gene: TRBJ1-4
D gene: NA
V gene: TRBV28
clone size: NA
CDR3 DNA: TGTGCCAGCAGTTTATCCTATGCAACTAATGAAAAACTGTTTTTT
CDR3 protein: CASSLSYATNEKLFF

J gene: TRBJ2-3
D gene: NA
V gene: TRBV6-4
clone size: once
CDR3 DNA: TGTGCCAGCAGTGACCGTACAGGGGATACGCAGTATTTT
CDR3 protein: CASSDRTGDTQYF

J gene: TRBJ2-2
D gene: TRBD2
V gene: TRBV7-3
clone size: NA
CDR3 DNA: TGTGCCAGCAGCTTAATGGGCGGGAGCTCCTCTTCCGGGGAGCTGTTTTTT
CDR3 protein: CASSLMGGSSSSGELFF

J gene: TRBJ1-2
D gene: NA
V gene: TRBV27
clone size: NA
CDR3 DNA: TGTGCCAGCAGTTTCAGGGATTTAAATGGCTACACCTTC
CDR3 protein: CASSFRDLNGYTF

J gene: TRBJ2-3
D gene: TRBD1
V gene: TRBV5-1
clone size: NA
CDR3 DNA: TGCGCCAGCGGAGAACAGGGGGCTCGAGATACGCAGTATTTT
CDR3 protein: CASGEQGARDTQYF

J gene: TRBJ2-3
D gene: TRBD2
V gene: TRBV11-1
clone size: NA
CDR3 DNA: TGTGCCAGCAGCTTCGGACTAGCGGGAGTCCTTGGTGCGCAGTATTTT
CDR3 protein: CASSFGLAGVLGAQYF

J gene: TRBJ2-7
D gene: NA
V gene: TRBV5-6
clone size: few
CDR3 DNA: TGTGCCAGCAGCAATTACTACGAGCAGTACTTC
CDR3 protein: CASSNYYEQYF

J gene: TRBJ1-5
D gene: NA
V gene: TRBV15
clone size: NA
CDR3 DNA: TGTGCCACCAGCAGAGACGTAGGTCAGGGAAGCAATCAGCCCCAGCATTTT
CDR3 protein: CATSRDVGQGSNQPQHF

J gene: TRBJ2-2
D gene: NA
V gene: TRBV7-2
clone size: NA
CDR3 DNA: TGTGCCCTCGGACAGTCGGTCTACGGCACCGGGGAGCTGTTTTTT
CDR3 protein: CALGQSVYGTGELFF

J gene: TRBJ2-7
D gene: TRBD2
V gene: TRBV9
clone size: NA
CDR3 DNA: TGTGCCAGCAGCGGCGGGTCGGGGGGCTACGAGCAGTACTTC
CDR3 protein: CASSGGSGGYEQYF

J gene: TRBJ1-3
D gene: TRBD1
V gene: TRBV7-2
clone size: NA
CDR3 DNA: TGTGCCAGCAGCTTAGCCACAGGGGCGGGTGGAAACACCATATATTTT
CDR3 protein: CASSLATGAGGNTIYF

J gene: TRBJ1-5
D gene: NA
V gene: TRBV2
clone size: few
CDR3 DNA: TGTGCCAGCAGTGCGGGGGTCCAGCCCCAGCATTTT
CDR3 protein: CASSAGVQPQHF

J gene: TRBJ1-1
D gene: NA
V gene: TRBV30
clone size: NA
CDR3 DNA: TGTGCCTGGGGGGGGGACACTGAAGCTTTCTTT
CDR3 protein: CAWGGDTEAFF

J gene: TRBJ1-1
D gene: NA
V gene: TRBV11-2
clone size: NA
CDR3 DNA: TGTGCCAGCAGCTTAGGGGGGGGGTTTGAAGCTTTCTTT
CDR3 protein: CASSLGGGFEAFF

J gene: TRBJ1-1
D gene: NA
V gene: TRBV28
clone size: NA
CDR3 DNA: TGTGCCAGTGGGGGGGGAATCGCTGAAGCTTTCTTT
CDR3 protein: CASGGGIAEAFF

J gene: TRBJ2-7
D gene: TRBD2
V gene: TRBV10-3
clone size: once
CDR3 DNA: TGTGCCATCAGTGATCGGGTAGCGGGAGGCGAGCAGTACTTC
CDR3 protein: CAISDRVAGGEQYF